A single sample is the source of the 25 T cell receptor beta chains below, sequenced in a study of vaccination effects on CD4 cells after COVID-19. These receptors lack a known antigen. Assay used: immunoSEQ multiplex PCR; TCRdb lists only in-frame clones, some missing. Of over 55,000 clones listed, roughly 79% are singletons. Sequencing followed a ViraFEST assay step that expanded antigen-specific CD4+ T cells with viral peptide pools. Investigators separated out CD4+ T cells once about eleven days of culture had passed. This material consisted of CD4+ T cells from PBMCs cultured with HCoV-229E spike peptides, taken before COVID-19 vaccination. The source of these receptors is a human donor who received a COVID-19 vaccine.

The V and J genes are TRBV10-2 and TRBJ1-3; D not certain. Germline lookup yields CDR1 WSHSY and CDR2 SAAADI. The CDR3 is made up of 14 amino acids. Trimming removed 3 bases from V and 0 bases from J, with 6 bases in between. The CDR3 DNA reads TGCGCCAGCAGTGAAGTGGTCTCTGGAAACACCATATATTTT. Its translation is CASSEVVSGNTIYF.

The genes are TRBV10-3 and TRBJ1-4, with D tentatively TRBD1 (6 bases). This CDR3 has 13 amino acids. Germline CDR1 and CDR2: ENHRY and SYGVKD. Trimming stripped 10 bases from V and 5 bases from J, with 14 bases between. This CDR3 reads CATRGSPNEKLFF. The CDR3 region has the DNA TGTGCCACCAGGGGAAGTCCGAATGAAAAACTGTTTTTT.

The chain has TRBV7-3 and TRBJ1-2, with D unclear. CDR3 length: 14 residues. Germline V gene data show CDR1 as SGHTA and CDR2 as FQGTGA. Between the trimmed V and J ends, which lost 1 base and 6 bases, there was a span of 12 bases. The CDR3 DNA reads as TGTGCCAGCAGCTTAAGTCCCGGAGTAGATGGCTACACCTTC. Translated, it gives CASSLSPGVDGYTF.

Only a few counts were recorded for this clone. The chain uses TRBV4-1 and TRBJ2-1; 7 positions match TRBD2. This CDR3 contains 20 residues. Trimming cost V 1 base and J 0 bases; bases outside gene matches: 15. Germline V gives CDR1 MGHRA, CDR2 YSYEKL. In DNA, the CDR3 is TGCGCCAGCAGCCAAGTACTAGCGCTAAACCTCTTCAGCTCCTACAATGAGCAGTTCTTC. It codes for CASSQVLALNLFSSYNEQFF.

The CDR3 spells CASSPQGAWTEAFF. In DNA, the CDR3 is TGTGCCAGCAGTCCGCAGGGGGCTTGGACTGAAGCTTTCTTT. This chain joins TRBV2 and TRBJ1-1, with 8 bases fitting TRBD1. The V gene end was trimmed by 5 bases and the J gene end by 5 bases; junction bases not matched to a gene: 7. CDR1 and CDR2 from the germline V gene are SNHLY and FYNNEI. There are 14 residues in the CDR3.

V gene TRBV6-1 combines with J gene TRBJ1-2; TRBD1 aligns across 7 bases. This CDR3 has 16 amino acids. V gave up 2 bases and J gave up 1 base; unmatched junction bases: 7. The V gene's germline CDR1 is MNHNS and CDR2 SASEGT. The CDR3 DNA reads as TGTGCCAGCAGTGAACAAAGACAGGGAAATAACTATGGCTACACCTTC. Its translation is CASSEQRQGNNYGYTF.

The chain uses TRBV5-1 and TRBJ2-5; no clear D. The CDR3 consists of 13 residues. Germline V gives CDR1 SGHRS, CDR2 YFSETQ. V lost 5 bases and J 1 base, leaving 9 bases between the germline ends. For the CDR3, the DNA is TGCGCCAGCAGAGACGGCGTCCAAGAGACCCAGTACTTC. It is translated as CASRDGVQETQYF.

This clone was observed once. This CDR3 reads CASSSRSPSTDTQYF. The DNA for the CDR3 is TGTGCCAGCAGCTCGCGGAGCCCTAGCACAGATACGCAGTATTTT. The rearrangement joins TRBV7-9 to TRBJ2-3; D gene unclear. CDR3 length equals 15 residues. Germline-derived CDR1 and CDR2 are SEHNR and FQNEAQ (reference sequence). The V gene lost 4 bases and the J gene lost 0 bases, with 11 bases spanning the gap.

J is TRBJ2-1 and V is TRBV5-1; unclear D gene. CDR3 size: 15 residues. Germline V CDR1 and CDR2: SGHRS, YFSETQ. Trimming took off 1 base at V and 7 bases at J, with 15 bases between the two ends. The CDR3 coding sequence is TGCGCCAGCAGCTTGACCGGCCTTTCACTGAATGAGCAGTTCTTC. Its protein is CASSLTGLSLNEQFF.

V usage is TRBV6-5 and J usage is TRBJ2-7, with 10 nucleotides matching TRBD2. With V trimmed by 4 bases and J by 4 bases, 7 bases remained unmatched. Per the germline V gene, CDR1 is MNHEY and CDR2 is SVGAGI. This CDR3 has 15 amino acids. Written as DNA, the CDR3 is TGTGCCAGCAGTTCCCCACTAGCGGGGCTATACGAGCAGTACGTC. This gives the protein CASSSPLAGLYEQYV.

The V and J genes are TRBV5-1 and TRBJ2-1; 7 nucleotides agree with TRBD2. The germline CDR1 and CDR2 sequences are SGHRS and YFSETQ. Unmatched junction bases numbered 3, after V lost 3 bases and J lost 0 bases. This CDR3 is built from 15 residues. CDR3 DNA sequence: TGCGCCAGCAGCTGGGGGGGAGGCTCCTACAATGAGCAGTTCTTC. Protein product: CASSWGGGSYNEQFF.

This clone was counted once. This sequence joins TRBV2 and TRBJ2-5; D is unclear. The CDR3 sequence is 15 residues long. Per germline, CDR1 SNHLY and CDR2 FYNNEI. V was trimmed by 5 bases and J by 5 bases, leaving 18 bases between them. The CDR3 DNA reads TGTGCCAGCAGTCCGACTGGAAGAACCTTTGAGACCCAGTACTTC. This encodes CASSPTGRTFETQYF.

This clone was observed a few times. The chain joins TRBV9 to TRBJ2-3; D gene ambiguous. This CDR3 is 16 amino acids long. Trimming removed 0 bases from V and 1 base from J, with 12 bases in between. From germline, CDR1 is SGDLS and CDR2 YYNGEE. The CDR3 region has the DNA TGTGCCAGCAGCGTAGATCACGCCGCTGGCACAGATACGCAGTATTTT. Translation: CASSVDHAAGTDTQYF. Complete variable domain (other parts from reference TRBV9 and TRBJ2-3): DSGVTQTPKHLITATGQRVTLRCSPRSGDLSVYWYQQSLDQGLQFLIQYYNGEERAKGNILERFSAQQFPDLHSELNLSSLELGDSALYFCASSVDHAAGTDTQYFGPGTRLTVL.

The chain combines TRBV24-1 with TRBJ1-5, with 9 nucleotides matching TRBD1. J lost 1 base, V lost 7 bases, and 4 bases had no gene match. Germline-derived CDR1 and CDR2 are KGHDR and SFDVKD. This CDR3 is 15 amino acids long. The CDR3 region has the DNA TGTGCCACCAGCGGACAGGGGACAAGCAATCAGCCCCAGCATTTT. Amino acid sequence: CATSGQGTSNQPQHF.

This clone was detected once. The CDR3 DNA sequence: TGTGCCACCAGTGACACGACAGGGTCGAACTACAATGAGCAGTTCTTC. It codes for CATSDTTGSNYNEQFF. The genes are TRBV24-1 and TRBJ2-1; 7 bases agree with TRBD1. Germline V gives CDR1 KGHDR, CDR2 SFDVKD. The J segment lost 3 bases and the V segment lost 4 bases, leaving 8 bases of the junction unmatched. This CDR3 has 16 residues.

The V gene is TRBV6-5, the J gene TRBJ1-1, with a possible D match to TRBD1 (6 bases). V gave up 10 bases and J gave up 0 bases, with 12 bases separating them. CDR1 and CDR2 from the germline V gene are MNHEY and SVGAGI. The CDR3 consists of 13 residues. The CDR3 coding sequence is TGTGCCACCCTGGGGACACTGAACACTGAAGCTTTCTTT. Its translation is CATLGTLNTEAFF.

This clone was observed once. V is TRBV15 and J is TRBJ1-6, with 7 bases aligning to TRBD1. Losses at the gene ends were 3 bases for V and 8 bases for J; bases not matched to a gene: 10. The CDR3 totals 16 residues. Germline values: CDR1 LNHNV, CDR2 YYDKDF (reference sequence). The CDR3 nucleotides are TGTGCCACCAGCAGGGGGATAGGGGGCAATTATTCACCCCTCCACTTT. Protein sequence: CATSRGIGGNYSPLHF.

This clone was seen only a few times. The chain uses TRBV18 and TRBJ1-2; D is possibly TRBD1 (6 bases). Germline V lookup: CDR1 KGHSH, CDR2 LQKENI. The V end lost 2 bases, the J end lost 7 bases, and 14 bases lay between the germline ends. CDR3 size: 14 residues. DNA of the CDR3: TGTGCCAGCTCACCAGAGGGGGGACCGGCTGGCTACACCTTC. It encodes CASSPEGGPAGYTF.

V gene TRBV19 combines with J gene TRBJ1-4, with 8 bases lining up with TRBD1. J lost 3 bases, V lost 5 bases, and 11 bases had no gene match. The CDR3 has 17 residues. CDR1 and CDR2 from the germline V gene are LNHDA and SQIVND (reference sequence). As DNA, the CDR3 is TGTGCCAGTAGTGACAGGGGCATTGGATCGGCTAATGAAAAACTGTTTTTT. This codes for CASSDRGIGSANEKLFF.

V and J are TRBV5-1 and TRBJ2-2, with D tentatively TRBD2 (6 bases). This CDR3 spans 13 amino acids. CDR1 is SGHRS and CDR2 is YFSETQ in the germline V gene. V lost 0 bases and J lost 6, with 6 bases in between. CDR3 sequence reads: CASSLGGAGELFF. DNA for the CDR3: TGCGCCAGCAGCTTGGGGGGGGCCGGGGAGCTGTTTTTT. Looking up the rest from reference TRBV5-1 and TRBJ2-2 gives the full variable domain: KAGVTQTPRYLIKTRGQQVTLSCSPISGHRSVSWYQQTPGQGLQFLFEYFSETQRNKGNFPGRFSGRQFSNSRSEMNVSTLELGDSALYLCASSLGGAGELFFGEGSRLTVL.

The chain combines TRBV6-5 with TRBJ1-5, with TRBD1 as a possible D gene (5 bases). The germline CDR1 and CDR2 sequences are MNHEY and SVGAGI. This CDR3 has 13 residues. The germline V and J ends were trimmed by 8 bases and 0 bases, with 8 bases remaining between them. The DNA for the CDR3 is TGTGCCAGCCGGACAAATAGCAATCAGCCCCAGCATTTT. This encodes CASRTNSNQPQHF.

This clone was observed once. DNA of the CDR3: TGTGCCAGCAGCCCTAGGACTAGCGGGGGCAGCTCCTACAATGAGCAGTTCTTC. It specifies CASSPRTSGGSSYNEQFF. The chain couples TRBV7-2 to TRBJ2-1, with 13 positions matching TRBD2. V was pared by 5 bases and J by 0 bases, with 7 bases of the junction left unmatched. The CDR3 has 18 residues. Germline V gene data show CDR1 as SGHTA and CDR2 as FQGNSA.

This sequence joins TRBV6-2 or TRBV6-3 and TRBJ2-3; D uncertain. The CDR3 covers 17 residues. CDR1 MNHEY and CDR2 SVGEGT come from the germline V gene. V lost 0 bases and J lost 0, with 13 bases in between. In DNA form, the CDR3 reads TGTGCCAGCAGTTACTCGAAATCAAGGATAAGCACAGATACGCAGTATTTT. This sequence encodes CASSYSKSRISTDTQYF.

The V gene is TRBV15, the J gene TRBJ2-3; TRBD1 aligns across 8 bases. Germline CDR1 reads LNHNV; CDR2 reads YYDKDF (reference sequence). The CDR3 runs to 16 residues. The V gene end was trimmed by 3 bases and the J gene end by 4 bases; junction bases not matched to a gene: 9. CDR3 in amino acids: CATSRDRVVWADTQYF. The CDR3 DNA reads as TGTGCCACCAGCAGGGACAGGGTGGTTTGGGCAGATACGCAGTATTTT. Full variable domain (remainder filled in from reference TRBV15 and TRBJ2-3): DAMVIQNPRYQVTQFGKPVTLSCSQTLNHNVMYWYQQKSSQAPKLLFHYYDKDFNNEADTPDNFQSRRPNTSFCFLDIRSPGLGDTAMYLCATSRDRVVWADTQYFGPGTRLTVL.

The chain has TRBV4-1 and TRBJ2-4, with a tentative D call TRBD1 (5 bases). This CDR3 has 14 amino acids. V was pared by 4 bases and J by 6 bases, with 13 bases between. The germline V gene has CDR1 MGHRA and CDR2 YSYEKL. DNA of the CDR3: TGCGCCAGCAGCCCCAGGGTTACTGGAAACATTCAGTACTTC. This sequence encodes CASSPRVTGNIQYF.